These T cell receptor beta chains were read from a single sample in a study of blood T cell repertoires in COVID-19. Sequenced by immunoSEQ multiplex PCR; TCRdb stores in-frame clones only, minus some. The sample holds about 300,000 clones, more than 85% seen once. Source material: peripheral blood. Receptors originate from a woman aged 25 to 45 with COVID-19, enrolled during active disease. The CDR3 runs from the conserved cysteine through the conserved F or W. The D gene is left open where the match is weak. Some rows have no size entry. The others give once, few or many, or a class for an expanded clone.

>TRBD2|13|TRBV11-3|TRBJ2-5|-
TGTGCCAGCAGCTGGGGACTAGCTGAGACCCAGTACTTC
CASSWGLAETQYF
>TRBD2|17|TRBV18|TRBJ2-7|-
TGTGCCAGCTCACCACTGTCCTTTAGCGGGAGGAGGTACGAGCAGTACTTC
CASSPLSFSGRRYEQYF
>TRBD2|14|TRBV5-7|TRBJ2-7|-
TGTGCCAGCAGCCGCGGGACTAGCGGTGCCGAGCAGTACTTC
CASSRGTSGAEQYF
>TRBD2|16|TRBV6-2/TRBV6-3|TRBJ2-1|-
TGTGCCAGCAGTTCCTCCGGGACTAGCGGCTACAATGAGCAGTTCTTC
CASSSSGTSGYNEQFF
>TRBD2|12|TRBV6-5|TRBJ2-3|-
TGTGCCAGCAGTTCTAGCGGAACAACGCAGTATTTT
CASSSSGTTQYF
>-|14|TRBV30|TRBJ1-2|-
TGTGCCTGGAGCACGGTGCTTCGAGGCTATGGCTACACCTTC
CAWSTVLRGYGYTF
>TRBD2|14|TRBV2|TRBJ2-1|-
TGTGCCAGCAGCTGGACTAGCGGGAGTAATGAGCAGTTCTTC
CASSWTSGSNEQFF
>TRBD1|11|TRBV19|TRBJ1-1|-
TGTGCCACAACGAAGGACAGGGGCGCTTTCTTT
CATTKDRGAFF
>-|14|TRBV29-1|TRBJ1-3|-
TGCAGCGTTGAGGGAACTGACAGGGGAAACACCATATATTTT
CSVEGTDRGNTIYF
>TRBD1|13|TRBV19|TRBJ2-7|-
TGTGCCAGTAGTGTCGGGACAGGGTTCGAGCAGTACTTC
CASSVGTGFEQYF
>-|14|TRBV28|TRBJ2-5|-
TGTGCCAGCACCACCGGGACAAAGGGAAAGACCCAGTACTTC
CASTTGTKGKTQYF
>TRBD1|16|TRBV19|TRBJ1-4|-
TGTGCCAGTAGTGTCCCCCCAGGGGGCACCGGTGAAAAACTGTTTTTT
CASSVPPGGTGEKLFF
>TRBD2|22|TRBV9|TRBJ2-1|once
TGTGCCAGCAGCAATCCATCGGGACAGGGGACTAGCGGGAGCGACCACTACAATGAGCAGTTCTTC
CASSNPSGQGTSGSDHYNEQFF
>TRBD1|15|TRBV6-5|TRBJ1-5|-
TGTGCCAGCATCCCGGGGACAGATAGCAATCAGCCCCAGCATTTT
CASIPGTDSNQPQHF
>TRBD1|15|TRBV19|TRBJ1-1|-
TGTGCCAGTCGGGGGACAGGGGGCATGGGCACTGAAGCTTTCTTT
CASRGTGGMGTEAFF
>TRBD2|15|TRBV19|TRBJ2-1|-
TGTGCCAGTAGTATTGAGGCTAGCGGGAGATCGAAGCAGTTCTTC
CASSIEASGRSKQFF
>-|18|TRBV5-8|TRBJ2-2|-
TGTGCCAGCAGCTGGACCCGGTGGGGCGGGGCGAACACCGGGGAGCTGTTTTTT
CASSWTRWGGANTGELFF
>-|16|TRBV15|TRBJ2-1|-
TGTGCCACCAGTGCTCGTGGCGGAACTCTAGCCCATGAGCAGTTCTTC
CATSARGGTLAHEQFF
>-|14|TRBV14|TRBJ1-1|-
TGTGCCAGCAGCCAAGTAAGGGGGTGGACTGAAGCTTTCTTT
CASSQVRGWTEAFF
>TRBD1|16|TRBV6-1|TRBJ1-5|-
TGTGCCAGCAGTGAAGGGACAGGCTCCCCCAATCAGCCCCAGCATTTT
CASSEGTGSPNQPQHF
>-|16|TRBV21-1|TRBJ2-1|once
TGTGCCAGCAGCCCCGTTGAGACTAGCGCTTACAATGAGCAGTTCTTC
CASSPVETSAYNEQFF
>-|14|TRBV29-1|TRBJ1-1|-
TGCAGCGTTGAACCCCCGGGGGGGAACACTGAAGCTTTCTTT
CSVEPPGGNTEAFF
>TRBD1|15|TRBV6-5|TRBJ2-7|-
TGTGCCACCTCCCTCGACAGGGGGGCTACCTACGAGCAGTACTTC
CATSLDRGATYEQYF
>TRBD2|15|TRBV9|TRBJ2-5|-
TGTGCCAGCAGTGCCGGGACTAGCGGTGTGGAGACCCAGTACTTC
CASSAGTSGVETQYF
>-|13|TRBV19|TRBJ1-1|-
TGTGCCAGTAGGATCAGGTACAACACTGAAGCTTTCTTT
CASRIRYNTEAFF
>TRBD1|15|TRBV19|TRBJ1-2|-
TGTGCCACTCGAGACTGGGGGCAGGGGGCGCATGGCTACACCTTC
CATRDWGQGAHGYTF